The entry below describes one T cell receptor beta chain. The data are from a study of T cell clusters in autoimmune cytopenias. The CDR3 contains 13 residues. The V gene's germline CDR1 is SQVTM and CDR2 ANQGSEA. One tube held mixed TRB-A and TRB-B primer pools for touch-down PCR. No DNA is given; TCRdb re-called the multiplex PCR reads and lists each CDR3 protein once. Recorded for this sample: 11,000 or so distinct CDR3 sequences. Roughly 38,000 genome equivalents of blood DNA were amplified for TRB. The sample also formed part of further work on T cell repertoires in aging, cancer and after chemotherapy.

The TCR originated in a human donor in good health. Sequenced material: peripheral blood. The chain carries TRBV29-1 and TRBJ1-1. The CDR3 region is CSVTRKGNTEAFF.